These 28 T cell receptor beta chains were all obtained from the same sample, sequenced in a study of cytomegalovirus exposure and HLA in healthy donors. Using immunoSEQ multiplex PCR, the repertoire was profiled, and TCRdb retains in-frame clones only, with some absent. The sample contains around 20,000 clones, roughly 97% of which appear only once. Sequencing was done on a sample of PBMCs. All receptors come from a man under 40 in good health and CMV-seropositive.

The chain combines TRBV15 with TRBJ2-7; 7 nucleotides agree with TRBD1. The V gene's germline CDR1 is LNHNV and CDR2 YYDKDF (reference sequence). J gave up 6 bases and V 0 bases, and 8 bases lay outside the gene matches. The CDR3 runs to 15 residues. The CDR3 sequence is CATSRDRAGGGEQYF. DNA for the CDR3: TGTGCCACCAGCAGAGATCGGGCAGGGGGTGGCGAGCAGTACTTC.

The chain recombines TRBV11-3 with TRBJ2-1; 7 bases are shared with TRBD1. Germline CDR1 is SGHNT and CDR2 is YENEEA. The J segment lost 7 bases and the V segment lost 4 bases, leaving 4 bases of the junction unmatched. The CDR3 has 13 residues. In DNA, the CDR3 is TGTGCCAGCAGCTCGACAGGGCGGAATGAGCAGTTCTTC. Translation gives CASSSTGRNEQFF.

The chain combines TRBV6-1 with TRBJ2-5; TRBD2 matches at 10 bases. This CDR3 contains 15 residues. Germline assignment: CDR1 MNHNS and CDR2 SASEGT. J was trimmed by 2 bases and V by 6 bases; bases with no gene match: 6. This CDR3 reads CASSRLAGQQETQYF. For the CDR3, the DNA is TGTGCCAGCAGCCGACTAGCGGGTCAGCAAGAGACCCAGTACTTC.

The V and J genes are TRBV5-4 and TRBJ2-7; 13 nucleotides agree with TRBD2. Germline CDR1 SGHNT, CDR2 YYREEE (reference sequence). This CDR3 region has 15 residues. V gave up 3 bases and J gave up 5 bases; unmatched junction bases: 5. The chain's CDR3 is CASSWDGLAGDEQYF. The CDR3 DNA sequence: TGTGCCAGCAGCTGGGACGGACTAGCGGGAGACGAGCAGTACTTC.

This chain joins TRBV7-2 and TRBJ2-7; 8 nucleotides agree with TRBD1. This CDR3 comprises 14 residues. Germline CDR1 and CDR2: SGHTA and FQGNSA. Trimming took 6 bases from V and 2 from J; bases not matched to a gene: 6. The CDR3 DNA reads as TGTGCCAGCAGGAAAGACAGGGGCCCCTACGAGCAGTACTTC. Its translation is CASRKDRGPYEQYF.

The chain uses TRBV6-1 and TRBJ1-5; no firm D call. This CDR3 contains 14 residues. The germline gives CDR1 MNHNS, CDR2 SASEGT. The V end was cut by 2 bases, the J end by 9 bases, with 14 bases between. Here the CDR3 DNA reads TGTGCCAGCAGTGAAAGGTGGAGGCTATCGCCCCAGCATTTT. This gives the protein CASSERWRLSPQHF.

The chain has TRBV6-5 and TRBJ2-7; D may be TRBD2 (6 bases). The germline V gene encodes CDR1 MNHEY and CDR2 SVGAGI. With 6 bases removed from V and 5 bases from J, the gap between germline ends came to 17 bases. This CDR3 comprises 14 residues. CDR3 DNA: TGTGCCAGCAGCCACGGGAGACTAAGCAACGAGCAGTACTTC. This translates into CASSHGRLSNEQYF.

The CDR3 DNA follows: TGTGCCAGCAGCTTCCGAACAGGGGTTTCCTACAATGAGCAGTTCTTC. Translation gives CASSFRTGVSYNEQFF. The chain employs TRBV7-9 and TRBJ2-1; 7 bases fit TRBD1. Trimming cost V 3 bases and J 1 base; bases outside gene matches: 6. This CDR3 is built from 16 residues. CDR1 is SEHNR and CDR2 is FQNEAQ in the germline V gene (reference sequence).

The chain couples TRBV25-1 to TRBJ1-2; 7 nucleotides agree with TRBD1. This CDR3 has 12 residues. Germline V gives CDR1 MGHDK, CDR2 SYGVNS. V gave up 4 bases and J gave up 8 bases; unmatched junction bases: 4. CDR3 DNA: TGTGCCAGCAGTGTCCAGGGGGAAGGCTACACCTTC. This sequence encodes CASSVQGEGYTF.

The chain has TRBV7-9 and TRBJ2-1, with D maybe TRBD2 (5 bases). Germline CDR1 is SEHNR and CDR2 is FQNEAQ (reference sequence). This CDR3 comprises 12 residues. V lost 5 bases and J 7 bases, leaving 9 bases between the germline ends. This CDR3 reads CASSPDWNEQFF. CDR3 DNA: TGTGCCAGCAGCCCGGACTGGAATGAGCAGTTCTTC.

The CDR3 loop is CSVDPIVSSLANNEQFF. DNA for the CDR3: TGCAGCGTTGACCCCATCGTCTCCTCACTAGCGAACAATGAGCAGTTCTTC. The chain combines TRBV29-1 with TRBJ2-1; 7 bases align to TRBD2. CDR3 length equals 17 residues. The V gene's germline CDR1 is SQVTM and CDR2 ANQGSEA. With 3 bases clipped from V and 5 bases from J, the junction kept 16 bases outside the gene matches.

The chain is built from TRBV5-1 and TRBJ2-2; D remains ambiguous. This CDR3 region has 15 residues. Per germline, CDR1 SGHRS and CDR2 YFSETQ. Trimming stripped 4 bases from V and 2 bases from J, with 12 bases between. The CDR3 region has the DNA TGCGCCAGCAGCAGTAGGAGAACAAACACCGGGGAGCTGTTTTTT. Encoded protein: CASSSRRTNTGELFF.

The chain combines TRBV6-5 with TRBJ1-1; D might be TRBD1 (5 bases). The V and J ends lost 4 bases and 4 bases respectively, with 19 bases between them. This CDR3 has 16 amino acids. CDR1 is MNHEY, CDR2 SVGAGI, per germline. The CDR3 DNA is TGTGCCAGCAGTTTCACGACCGGGACTCGGGGCACTGAAGCTTTCTTT. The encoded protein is CASSFTTGTRGTEAFF.

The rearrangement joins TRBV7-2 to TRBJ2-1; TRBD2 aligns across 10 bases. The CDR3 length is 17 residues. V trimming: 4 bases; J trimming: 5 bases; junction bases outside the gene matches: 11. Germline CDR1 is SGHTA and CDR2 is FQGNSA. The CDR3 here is CASSSTLFGLADNEQFF. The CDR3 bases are TGTGCCAGCAGCTCAACATTATTCGGACTAGCGGACAATGAGCAGTTCTTC.

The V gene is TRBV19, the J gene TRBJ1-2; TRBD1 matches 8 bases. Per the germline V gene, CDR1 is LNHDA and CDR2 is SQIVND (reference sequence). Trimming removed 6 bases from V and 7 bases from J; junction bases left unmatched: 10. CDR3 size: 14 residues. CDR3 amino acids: CASRTGTGPSGYTF. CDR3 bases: TGTGCCAGTAGGACCGGGACAGGCCCATCTGGCTACACCTTC.

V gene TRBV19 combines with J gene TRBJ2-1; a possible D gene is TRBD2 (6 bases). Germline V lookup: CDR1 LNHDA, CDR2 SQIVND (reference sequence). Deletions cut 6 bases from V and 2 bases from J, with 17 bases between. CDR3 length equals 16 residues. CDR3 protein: CASSPSKGGPYNEQFF. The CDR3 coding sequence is TGTGCCAGTAGCCCCTCTAAGGGAGGTCCCTACAATGAGCAGTTCTTC.

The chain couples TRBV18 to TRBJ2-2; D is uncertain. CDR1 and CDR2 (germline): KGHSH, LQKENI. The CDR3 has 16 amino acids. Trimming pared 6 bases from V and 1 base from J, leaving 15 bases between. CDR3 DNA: TGTGCCAGCTCTCCAAGATTGCCAGGGAACACCGGGGAGCTGTTTTTT. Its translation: CASSPRLPGNTGELFF.

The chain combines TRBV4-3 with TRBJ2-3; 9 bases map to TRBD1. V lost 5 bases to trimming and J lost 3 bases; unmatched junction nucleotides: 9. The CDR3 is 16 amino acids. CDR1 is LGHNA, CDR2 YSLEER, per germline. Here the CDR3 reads CASSKGYRGQTDTQYF. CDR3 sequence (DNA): TGCGCCAGCAGCAAAGGCTACAGGGGGCAGACAGATACGCAGTATTTT.

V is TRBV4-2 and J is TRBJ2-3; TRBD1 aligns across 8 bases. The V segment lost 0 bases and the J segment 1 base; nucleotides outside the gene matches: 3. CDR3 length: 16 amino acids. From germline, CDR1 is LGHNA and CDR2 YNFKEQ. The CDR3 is CASSQEGQGGTDTQYF. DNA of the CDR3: TGTGCCAGCAGCCAAGAAGGACAGGGCGGCACAGATACGCAGTATTTT.

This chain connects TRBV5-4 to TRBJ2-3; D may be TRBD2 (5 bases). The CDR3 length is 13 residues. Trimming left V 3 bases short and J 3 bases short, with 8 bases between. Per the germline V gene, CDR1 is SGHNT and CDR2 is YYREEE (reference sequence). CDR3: CASSSPGTDTQYF. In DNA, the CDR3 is TGTGCCAGCAGCTCACCGGGGACAGATACGCAGTATTTT.

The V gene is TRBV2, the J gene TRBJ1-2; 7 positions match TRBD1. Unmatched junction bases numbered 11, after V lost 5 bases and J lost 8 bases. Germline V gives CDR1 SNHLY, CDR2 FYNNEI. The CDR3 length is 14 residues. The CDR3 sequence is CASSLGQVAEGYTF. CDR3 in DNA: TGTGCCAGCAGTCTCGGACAGGTCGCGGAGGGCTACACCTTC.

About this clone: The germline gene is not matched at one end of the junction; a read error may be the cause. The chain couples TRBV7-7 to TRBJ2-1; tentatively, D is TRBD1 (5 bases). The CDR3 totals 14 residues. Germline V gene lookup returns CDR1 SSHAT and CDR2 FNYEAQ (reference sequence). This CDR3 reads CASSFDSSYNEQFF. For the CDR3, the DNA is TGTGCTAGCAGCTTCGACAGCTCCTACAATGAGCAGTTCTTC.

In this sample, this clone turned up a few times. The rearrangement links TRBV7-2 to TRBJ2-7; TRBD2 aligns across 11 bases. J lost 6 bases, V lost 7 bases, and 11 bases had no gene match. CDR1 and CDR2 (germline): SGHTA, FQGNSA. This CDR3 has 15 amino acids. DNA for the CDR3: TGTGCCAGCACCTTTACTAGCGGGAGTCTCAGCGAGCAGTACTTC. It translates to CASTFTSGSLSEQYF.

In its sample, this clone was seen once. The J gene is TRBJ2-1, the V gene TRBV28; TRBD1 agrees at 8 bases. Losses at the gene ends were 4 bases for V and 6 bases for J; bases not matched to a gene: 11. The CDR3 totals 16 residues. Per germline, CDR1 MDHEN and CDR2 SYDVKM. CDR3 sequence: CASSSQGEKHSNEQFF. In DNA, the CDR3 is TGTGCCAGCAGTTCACAGGGGGAAAAACACTCCAATGAGCAGTTCTTC.

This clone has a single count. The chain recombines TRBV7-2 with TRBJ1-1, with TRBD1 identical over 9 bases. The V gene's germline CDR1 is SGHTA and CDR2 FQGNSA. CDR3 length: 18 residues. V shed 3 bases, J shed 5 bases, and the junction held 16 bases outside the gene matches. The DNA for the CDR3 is TGTGCCAGCAGCTTCCCTGACAGGGGGGCCTTCGGGGGGACTGAAGCTTTCTTT. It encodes CASSFPDRGAFGGTEAFF. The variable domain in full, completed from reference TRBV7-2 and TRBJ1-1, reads GAGVSQSPSNKVTEKGKDVELRCDPISGHTALYWYRQSLGQGLEFLIYFQGNSAPDKSGLPSDRFSAERTGGSVSTLTIQRTQQEDSAVYLCASSFPDRGAFGGTEAFFGQGTRLTVV.

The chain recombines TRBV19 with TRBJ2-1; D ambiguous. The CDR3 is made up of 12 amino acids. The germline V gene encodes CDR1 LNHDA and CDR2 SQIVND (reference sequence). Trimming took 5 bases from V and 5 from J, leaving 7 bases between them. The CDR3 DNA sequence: TGTGCCAGTAGTGCGCTTCACAATGAGCAGTTCTTC. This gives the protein CASSALHNEQFF.

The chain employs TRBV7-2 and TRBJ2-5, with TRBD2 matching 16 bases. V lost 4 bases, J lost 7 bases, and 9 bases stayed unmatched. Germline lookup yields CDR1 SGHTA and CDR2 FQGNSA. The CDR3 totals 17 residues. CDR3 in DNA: TGTGCCAGCAGCTCTCCGGGACTAGCGGGAGGGCCAGGGACCCAGTACTTC. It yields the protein CASSSPGLAGGPGTQYF.

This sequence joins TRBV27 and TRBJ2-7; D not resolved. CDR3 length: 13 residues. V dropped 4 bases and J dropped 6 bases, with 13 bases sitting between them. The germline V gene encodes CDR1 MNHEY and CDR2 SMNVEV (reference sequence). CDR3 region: CASSSTLYSEQYF. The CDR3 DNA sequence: TGTGCCAGCAGTTCTACGTTATACAGCGAGCAGTACTTC.